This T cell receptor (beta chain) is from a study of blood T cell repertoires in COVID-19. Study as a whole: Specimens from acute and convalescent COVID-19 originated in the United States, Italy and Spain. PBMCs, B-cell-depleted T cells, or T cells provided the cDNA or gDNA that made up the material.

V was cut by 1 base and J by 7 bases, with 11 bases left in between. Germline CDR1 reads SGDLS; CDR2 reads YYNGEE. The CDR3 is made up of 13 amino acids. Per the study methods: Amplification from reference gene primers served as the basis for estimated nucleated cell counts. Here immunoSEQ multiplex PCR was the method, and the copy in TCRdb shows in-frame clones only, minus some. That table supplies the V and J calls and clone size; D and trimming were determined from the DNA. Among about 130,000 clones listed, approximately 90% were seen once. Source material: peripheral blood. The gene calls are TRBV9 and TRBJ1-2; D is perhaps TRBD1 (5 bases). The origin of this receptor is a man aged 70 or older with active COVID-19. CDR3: CASSVWGVGGYTF. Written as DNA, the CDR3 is TGTGCCAGCAGCGTATGGGGGGTGGGTGGCTACACCTTC.